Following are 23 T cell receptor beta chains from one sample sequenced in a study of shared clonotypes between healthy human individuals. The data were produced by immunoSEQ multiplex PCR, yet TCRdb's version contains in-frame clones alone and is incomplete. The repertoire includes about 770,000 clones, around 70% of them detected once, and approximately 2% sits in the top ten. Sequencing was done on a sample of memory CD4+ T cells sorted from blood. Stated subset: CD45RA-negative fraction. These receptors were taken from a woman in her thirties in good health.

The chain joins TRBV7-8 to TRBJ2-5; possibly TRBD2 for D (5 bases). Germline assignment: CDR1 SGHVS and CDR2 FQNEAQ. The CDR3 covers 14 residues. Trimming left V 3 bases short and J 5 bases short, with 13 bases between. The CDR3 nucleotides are TGTGCCAGCAGCTTCCAAACTAGACGCGAGACCCAGTACTTC. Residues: CASSFQTRRETQYF.

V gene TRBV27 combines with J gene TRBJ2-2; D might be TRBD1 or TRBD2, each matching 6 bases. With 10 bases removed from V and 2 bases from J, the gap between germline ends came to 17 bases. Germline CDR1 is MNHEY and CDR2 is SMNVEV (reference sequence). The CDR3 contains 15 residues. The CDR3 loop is CATGGGSRNTGELFF. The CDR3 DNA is TGTGCCACCGGAGGGGGGTCGCGTAACACCGGGGAGCTGTTTTTT.

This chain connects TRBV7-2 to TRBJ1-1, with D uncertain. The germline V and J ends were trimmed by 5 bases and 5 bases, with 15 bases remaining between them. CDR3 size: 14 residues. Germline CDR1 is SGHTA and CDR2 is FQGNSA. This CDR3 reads CASSQTGEYTEAFF. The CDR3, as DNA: TGTGCCAGCAGCCAGACGGGCGAGTATACTGAAGCTTTCTTT.

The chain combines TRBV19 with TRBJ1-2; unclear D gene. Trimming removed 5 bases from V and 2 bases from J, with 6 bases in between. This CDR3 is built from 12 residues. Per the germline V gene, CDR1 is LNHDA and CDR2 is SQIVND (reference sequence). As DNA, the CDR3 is TGTGCCAGTAGTCCGCGCAACTATGGCTACACCTTC. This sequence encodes CASSPRNYGYTF.

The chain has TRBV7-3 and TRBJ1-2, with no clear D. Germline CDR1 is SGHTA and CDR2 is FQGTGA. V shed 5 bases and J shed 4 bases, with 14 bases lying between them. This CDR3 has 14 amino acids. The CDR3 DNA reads TGTGCCAGCAGCCCTACTAAATTGGGCTATGGCTACACCTTC. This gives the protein CASSPTKLGYGYTF.

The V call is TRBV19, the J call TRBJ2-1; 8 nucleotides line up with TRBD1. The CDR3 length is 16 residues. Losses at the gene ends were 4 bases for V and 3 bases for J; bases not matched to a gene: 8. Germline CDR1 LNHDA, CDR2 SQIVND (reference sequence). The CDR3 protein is CASSKAQGAFYNEQFF. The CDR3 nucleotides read TGTGCCAGTAGTAAAGCTCAGGGGGCGTTCTACAATGAGCAGTTCTTC.

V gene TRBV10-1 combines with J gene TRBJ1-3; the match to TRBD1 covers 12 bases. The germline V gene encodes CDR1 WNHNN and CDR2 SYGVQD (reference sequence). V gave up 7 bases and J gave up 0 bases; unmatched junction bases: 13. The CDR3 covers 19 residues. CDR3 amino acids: CASTGDRGPVGGSGNTIYF. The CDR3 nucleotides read TGCGCCAGCACCGGGGACAGGGGGCCCGTAGGTGGCTCTGGAAACACCATATATTTT.

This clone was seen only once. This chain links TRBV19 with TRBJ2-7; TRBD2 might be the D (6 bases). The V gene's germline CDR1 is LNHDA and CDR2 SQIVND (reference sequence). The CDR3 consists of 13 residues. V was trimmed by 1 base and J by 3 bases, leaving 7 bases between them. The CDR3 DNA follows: TGTGCCAGTAGTATAGGGCGGGGCTACGAGCAGTACTTC. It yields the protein CASSIGRGYEQYF.

CDR3 in DNA: TGCGCCAGCAGCTTGGACGGACAACACAATCAGCCCCAGCATTTT. Its protein product is CASSLDGQHNQPQHF. This chain uses TRBV5-1 with TRBJ1-5, with D possibly TRBD1 on 5 matching bases. V was clipped by 0 bases and J by 3 bases, with 10 bases between them. The length of the CDR3 is 15 residues. Germline CDR1 and CDR2: SGHRS and YFSETQ.

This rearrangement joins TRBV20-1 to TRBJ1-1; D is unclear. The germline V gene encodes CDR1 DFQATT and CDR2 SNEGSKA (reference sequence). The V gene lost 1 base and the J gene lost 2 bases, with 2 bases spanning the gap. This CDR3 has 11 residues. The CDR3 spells CSARANTEAFF. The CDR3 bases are TGCAGTGCTAGAGCTAACACTGAAGCTTTCTTT.

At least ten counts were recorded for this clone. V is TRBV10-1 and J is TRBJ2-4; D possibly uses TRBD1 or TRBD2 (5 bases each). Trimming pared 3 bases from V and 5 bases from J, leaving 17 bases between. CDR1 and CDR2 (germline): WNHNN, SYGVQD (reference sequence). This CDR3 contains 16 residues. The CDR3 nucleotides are TGCGCCAGCAGTGATTCCGGGGCGCTAAGGGAAAACATTCAGTACTTC. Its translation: CASSDSGALRENIQYF.

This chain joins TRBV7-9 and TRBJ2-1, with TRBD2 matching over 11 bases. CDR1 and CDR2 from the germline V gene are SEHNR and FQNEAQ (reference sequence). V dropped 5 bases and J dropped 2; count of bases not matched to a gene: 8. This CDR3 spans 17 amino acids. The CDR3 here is CASSPASGRTTYNEQFF. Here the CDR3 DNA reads TGTGCCAGCAGCCCCGCTAGCGGGAGGACGACCTACAATGAGCAGTTCTTC. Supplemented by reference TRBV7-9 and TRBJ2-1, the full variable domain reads DTGVSQNPRHKITKRGQNVTFRCDPISEHNRLYWYRQTLGQGPEFLTYFQNEAQLEKSRLLSDRFSAERPKGSFSTLEIQRTEQGDSAMYLCASSPASGRTTYNEQFFGPGTRLTVL.

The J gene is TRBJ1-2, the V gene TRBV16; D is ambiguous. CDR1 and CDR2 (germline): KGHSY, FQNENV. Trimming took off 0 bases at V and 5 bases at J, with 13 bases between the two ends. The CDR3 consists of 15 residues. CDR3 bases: TGTGCCAGCAGCCAATCGCGGACGGAACTATATGGCTACACCTTC. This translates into CASSQSRTELYGYTF.

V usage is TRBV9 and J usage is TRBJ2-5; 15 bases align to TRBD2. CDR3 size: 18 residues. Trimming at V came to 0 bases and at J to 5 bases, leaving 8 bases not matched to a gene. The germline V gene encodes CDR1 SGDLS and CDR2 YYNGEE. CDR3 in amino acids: CASSVGTSGRAWGETQYF. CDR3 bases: TGTGCCAGCAGCGTAGGGACTAGCGGGAGGGCCTGGGGGGAGACCCAGTACTTC.

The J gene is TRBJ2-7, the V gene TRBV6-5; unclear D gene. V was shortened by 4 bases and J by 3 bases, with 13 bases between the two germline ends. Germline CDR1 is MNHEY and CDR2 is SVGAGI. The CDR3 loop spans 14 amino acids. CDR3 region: CASSSVSNGYEQYF. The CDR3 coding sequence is TGTGCCAGCAGTTCTGTAAGTAACGGCTACGAGCAGTACTTC.

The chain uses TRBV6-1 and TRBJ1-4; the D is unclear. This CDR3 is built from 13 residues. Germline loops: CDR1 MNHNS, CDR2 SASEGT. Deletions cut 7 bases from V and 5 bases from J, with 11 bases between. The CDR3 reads CASTGYLNEKLFF. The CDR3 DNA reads TGTGCCAGCACCGGTTACCTAAATGAAAAACTGTTTTTT.

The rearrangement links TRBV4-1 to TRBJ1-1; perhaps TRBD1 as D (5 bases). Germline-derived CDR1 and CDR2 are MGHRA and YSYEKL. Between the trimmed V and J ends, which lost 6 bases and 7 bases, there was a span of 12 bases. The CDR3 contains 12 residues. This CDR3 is CASRTVSGEAFF. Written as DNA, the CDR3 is TGCGCCAGCAGGACAGTCTCTGGTGAAGCTTTCTTT.

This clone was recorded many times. CDR3 coding DNA: TGTGCCAGCAGCTTAAATTCTGGGGCCAACGTCCTGACTTTC. Encoded protein: CASSLNSGANVLTF. The chain employs TRBV7-6 and TRBJ2-6, with D unresolved. Trimming took 2 bases from V and 1 from J, leaving 3 bases between them. Germline V CDR1 and CDR2: SGHVS, FNYEAQ. The length of the CDR3 is 14 residues.

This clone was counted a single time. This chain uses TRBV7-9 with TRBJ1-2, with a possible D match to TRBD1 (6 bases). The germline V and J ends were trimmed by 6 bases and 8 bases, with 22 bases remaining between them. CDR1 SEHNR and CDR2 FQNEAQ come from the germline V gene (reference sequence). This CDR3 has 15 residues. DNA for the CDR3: TGTGCCAGCAGTGAACGGGGAAACAGGGCCGCGGGCTACACCTTC. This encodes CASSERGNRAAGYTF.

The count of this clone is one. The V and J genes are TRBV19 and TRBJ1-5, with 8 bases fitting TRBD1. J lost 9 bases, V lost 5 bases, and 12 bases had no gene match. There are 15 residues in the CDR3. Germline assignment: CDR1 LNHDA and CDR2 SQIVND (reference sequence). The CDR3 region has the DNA TGTGCCAGTAGTCACCCAGGGGGCCACGATCGGCCCCAGCATTTT. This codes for CASSHPGGHDRPQHF.

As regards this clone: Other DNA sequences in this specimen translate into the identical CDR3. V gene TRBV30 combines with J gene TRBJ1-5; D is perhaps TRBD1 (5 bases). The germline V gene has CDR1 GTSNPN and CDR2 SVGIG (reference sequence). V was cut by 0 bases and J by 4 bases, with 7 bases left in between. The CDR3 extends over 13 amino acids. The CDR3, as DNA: TGTGCCTGGAGTGTACGGGGGAATCAGCCCCAGCATTTT. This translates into CAWSVRGNQPQHF.

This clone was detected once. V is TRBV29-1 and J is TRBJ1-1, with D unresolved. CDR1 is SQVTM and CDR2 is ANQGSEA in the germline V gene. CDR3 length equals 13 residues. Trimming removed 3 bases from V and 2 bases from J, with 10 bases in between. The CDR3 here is CSVDEGVNTEAFF. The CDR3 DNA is TGCAGCGTTGACGAGGGTGTAAACACTGAAGCTTTCTTT.

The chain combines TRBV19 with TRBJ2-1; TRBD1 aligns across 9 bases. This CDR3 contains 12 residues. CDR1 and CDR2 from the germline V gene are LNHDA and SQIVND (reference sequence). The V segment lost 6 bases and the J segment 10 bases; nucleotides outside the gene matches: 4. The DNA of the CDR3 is TGTGCCAGTAGGGACAGGGGTAGAGAGCAGTTCTTC. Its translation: CASRDRGREQFF.